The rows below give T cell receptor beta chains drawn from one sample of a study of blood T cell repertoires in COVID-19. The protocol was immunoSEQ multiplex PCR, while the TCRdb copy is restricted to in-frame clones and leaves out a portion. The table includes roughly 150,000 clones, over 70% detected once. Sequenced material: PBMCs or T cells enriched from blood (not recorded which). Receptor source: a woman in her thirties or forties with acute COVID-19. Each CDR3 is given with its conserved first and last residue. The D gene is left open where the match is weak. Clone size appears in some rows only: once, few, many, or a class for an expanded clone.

CASSSGEGREPQHF	TGTGCCAGCAGCTCCGGGGAGGGCAGGGAGCCCCAGCATTTT	TRBJ1-5	TRBV13	NA	NA
CASSLQGVVTEAFF	TGCGCCAGCAGCTTACAGGGGGTAGTCACTGAAGCTTTCTTT	TRBJ1-1	TRBV5-1	TRBD1	NA
CAWTFIGTGEAFF	TGTGCCTGGACCTTTATAGGGACAGGGGAAGCTTTCTTT	TRBJ1-1	TRBV30	TRBD1	NA
CACPRGGVPTEAFF	TGTGCCTGTCCCCGGGGCGGGGTCCCCACTGAAGCTTTCTTT	TRBJ1-1	TRBV30	NA	NA
CSVEEGQGYEKLFF	TGCAGCGTTGAAGAAGGCCAGGGGTACGAAAAACTGTTTTTT	TRBJ1-4	TRBV29-1	NA	NA
CASSRFLRLAGAGNEQFF	TGTGCCAGCAGCCGCTTCCTCAGACTAGCGGGAGCGGGAAATGAGCAGTTCTTC	TRBJ2-1	TRBV7-9	TRBD2	NA
CASSLGASAGELFF	TGCGCCAGCAGCTTGGGAGCGTCAGCCGGGGAGCTGTTTTTT	TRBJ2-2	TRBV5-1	NA	once
CASSPRESTEQFF	TGTGCCAGCTCACCACGGGAGTCGACCGAGCAGTTCTTC	TRBJ2-1	TRBV18	NA	NA
CASSPLRLAGGDEQFF	TGTGCCAGCTCACCACTCCGTCTAGCGGGAGGCGATGAGCAGTTCTTC	TRBJ2-1	TRBV18	TRBD2	NA
CASSLKSGVGTEAFF	TGTGCCAGCAGCTTGAAATCCGGGGTGGGGACTGAAGCTTTCTTT	TRBJ1-1	TRBV5-4	NA	once
CASSLGALGGDTQYF	TGTGCCAGCAGCTTAGGAGCCCTTGGAGGCGATACGCAGTATTTT	TRBJ2-3	TRBV11-3	NA	NA
CASSESAGEPFYEQYF	TGTGCCAGCAGTGAATCGGCGGGAGAACCATTCTACGAGCAGTACTTC	TRBJ2-7	TRBV6-1	TRBD2	NA
CASREPGFNTEAFF	TGTGCCAGCCGCGAGCCGGGTTTCAACACTGAAGCTTTCTTT	TRBJ1-1	TRBV6-5	NA	NA
CASSFSSGNAEAFF	TGTGCCAGCAGTTTTTCCTCAGGTAATGCTGAAGCTTTCTTT	TRBJ1-1	TRBV27	NA	NA
CASSLGIAGQDTQYF	TGTGCCAGCTCTCTCGGAATAGCGGGGCAAGATACGCAGTATTTT	TRBJ2-3	TRBV9	TRBD2	NA
CASRGSGTYTGELFF	TGTGCCAGCAGGGGTAGCGGGACCTACACCGGGGAGCTGTTTTTT	TRBJ2-2	TRBV5-4	TRBD2	many
CASSLSVGGNEQFF	TGTGCCAGCAGCTTGTCGGTGGGAGGCAATGAGCAGTTCTTC	TRBJ2-1	TRBV11-2	NA	NA
CASSLERASYNEQFF	TGTGCCAGCAGCTTGGAGCGCGCCTCCTACAATGAGCAGTTCTTC	TRBJ2-1	TRBV5-4	NA	NA
CASKGAPRLNTEAFF	TGCGCCAGCAAGGGGGCGCCCCGTTTGAACACTGAAGCTTTCTTT	TRBJ1-1	TRBV5-1	TRBD1	NA
CATSRDMRADTQYF	TGTGCCACCAGCAGAGATATGCGAGCAGATACGCAGTATTTT	TRBJ2-3	TRBV15	NA	once
CASSVGSGSVNEQFF	TGTGCCAGCAGCGTAGGTAGCGGGAGCGTAAATGAGCAGTTCTTC	TRBJ2-1	TRBV9	TRBD2	NA
CASSTGLVQDEQFF	TGTGCCAGTAGTACGGGACTAGTTCAAGATGAGCAGTTCTTC	TRBJ2-1	TRBV19	TRBD2	NA
CASSLNRDRGANYGYTF	TGTGCCAGCAGTTTAAACCGGGACAGGGGAGCTAACTATGGCTACACCTTC	TRBJ1-2	TRBV27	TRBD1	NA
CASTRGKNTGELFF	TGTGCCAGCACGAGGGGGAAGAACACCGGGGAGCTGTTTTTT	TRBJ2-2	TRBV2	NA	NA
CASSKGDRQETQYF	TGTGCCAGTAGTAAGGGGGACCGCCAAGAGACCCAGTACTTC	TRBJ2-5	TRBV19	NA	once
CASSFLPSYEQYF	TGTGCCAGCAGTTTCCTCCCCTCCTACGAGCAGTACTTC	TRBJ2-7	TRBV27	NA	NA
CASSPRQQGGATNEKLFF	TGTGCCAGCTCACCACGCCAACAGGGGGGTGCCACTAATGAAAAACTGTTTTTT	TRBJ1-4	TRBV18	TRBD1	NA
CASSPMGLAGGLEQFF	TGTGCCAGCTCACCAATGGGACTAGCGGGAGGGCTTGAGCAGTTCTTC	TRBJ2-1	TRBV18	TRBD2	NA
CASSLRTGGRGPSSRIQPQHF	TGTGCCAGCAGTTTAAGGACAGGGGGCCGGGGCCCTTCATCTCGTATTCAGCCCCAGCATTTT	TRBJ1-5	TRBV27	TRBD1	few
CASSSTGGPYGYTF	TGTGCCAGCAGCAGCACAGGGGGCCCCTATGGCTACACCTTC	TRBJ1-2	TRBV7-2	TRBD1	few